This is a list of T cell receptor beta chains from one sample in a study of blood T cell repertoires in COVID-19. Produced via immunoSEQ multiplex PCR; TCRdb's table is partial and in-frame only. The data contain 55,000 to 85,000 clones, about 80% of them seen just once; the ten biggest clones take up approximately 0.8%. Source material: peripheral blood. Receptor source: a woman aged 70-85 years with acute or convalescent COVID-19. The CDR3 runs from the conserved cysteine through the conserved F or W. D genes are given only for firm matches. Rows give clone size only sometimes, using once, few, many, or a class for an expanded clone.

TRBV7-2	-	-	TRBJ2-5	TGTGCCAGCAGCTTAACGGCAGGGTCGGAGACCCAGTACTTC	CASSLTAGSETQYF
TRBV4-1	-	-	TRBJ1-2	TGCGCCAGCAGCCAAGGGGCAGGGATGTTTGGCTACACCTTC	CASSQGAGMFGYTF
TRBV14	-	TRBD1	TRBJ2-7	TGTGCCAGCAGCCAGGCACAGGGGAAGCCCTACGAGCAGTACTTC	CASSQAQGKPYEQYF
TRBV6-5	-	-	TRBJ1-4	TGTGCCAGCAGAGCCCGAACAGCAACTAATGAAAAACTGTTTTTT	CASRARTATNEKLFF
TRBV24-1	-	-	TRBJ2-3	TGTGCCACCAAGGCTACTGATGCGGGTCTTAGAGATACGCAGTATTTT	CATKATDAGLRDTQYF
TRBV2	-	-	TRBJ1-1	TGTGCCAGCAGTGACTTAAACACTGAAGCTTTCTTT	CASSDLNTEAFF
TRBV3-1/TRBV3-2	-	TRBD1	TRBJ2-1	TGTGCCAGCAGCCAGGGGACAGGGGGGAATGAGCAGTTCTTC	CASSQGTGGNEQFF
TRBV5-5	-	TRBD1	TRBJ1-1	TGTGCCAGCAGCCTAACAGGGGGCGAGACTGAAGCTTTCTTT	CASSLTGGETEAFF
TRBV27	-	-	TRBJ2-2	TGTGCCAGCAGTTATTCAGTAGCGTCGCCGGGCACCGGGGAGCTGTTTTTT	CASSYSVASPGTGELFF
TRBV29-1	-	-	TRBJ1-1	TGCAGCGTAGATCAGGGGCGAGGGACTGAAGCTTTCTTT	CSVDQGRGTEAFF
TRBV6-5	-	TRBD1	TRBJ1-4	TGTGCCAGCAGGCCGGGGGGACAGGGGAGTGAAAAACTGTTTTTT	CASRPGGQGSEKLFF
TRBV7-6	-	TRBD2	TRBJ2-2	TGTGCCAGCAGCTTATACGCGGGAGCCACCGGGGAGCTGTTTTTT	CASSLYAGATGELFF
TRBV2	-	-	TRBJ2-7	TGTGCCAGCAGTCCACAGGGTTACGAGCAGTACTTC	CASSPQGYEQYF
TRBV5-4	-	TRBD2	TRBJ2-1	TGTGCCAGCAGCCCGGGGACTAGCGGGACCCTGGGGGAGCAGTTCTTC	CASSPGTSGTLGEQFF
TRBV27	few	-	TRBJ2-5	TGTGCCAGCAGCCCGGCGGCGCAAGAGACCCAGTACTTC	CASSPAAQETQYF
TRBV6-1	-	-	TRBJ2-7	TGTGCCAGCAGTGAACTGACAGGTTCGATTGACGAGCAGTACTTC	CASSELTGSIDEQYF
TRBV7-8	-	TRBD2	TRBJ2-5	TGTGCCAGCAGCTTAGAGCGGGGGGGCGGAAAGACCCAGTACTTC	CASSLERGGGKTQYF
TRBV24-1	-	-	TRBJ1-2	TGTGCCACCAGTGATTCGGGGAGGGGTAACTATGGCTACACCTTC	CATSDSGRGNYGYTF
TRBV6-2/TRBV6-3	-	TRBD2	TRBJ2-3	TGTGCCAGCCGCCCCTCGGGGGGGACAGATACGCAGTATTTT	CASRPSGGTDTQYF
TRBV28	-	TRBD1	TRBJ1-4	TGTGCCAGCAGTTTCCCTCGTCTGACAGGGGGTGAAAAACTGTTTTTT	CASSFPRLTGGEKLFF
TRBV20-1	-	-	TRBJ2-5	TGCAGTGCTAGTTCGAGCGTGTGGGAGACCCAGTACTTC	CSASSSVWETQYF
TRBV27	-	TRBD1	TRBJ2-7	TGTGCCAGCAGTTCACCGGGACAGGTGCCGTACTTC	CASSSPGQVPYF
TRBV12-3/TRBV12-4	-	-	TRBJ2-2	TGTGCCAGCAGGCTAGGAAATTACGGGGAGCTGTTTTTT	CASRLGNYGELFF
TRBV6-5	-	-	TRBJ1-6	TGTGCCAGCTCCCCCCAGGCACTGAATTCACCCCTCCACTTT	CASSPQALNSPLHF
TRBV7-9	-	TRBD2	TRBJ2-3	TGTGCCAGCAGCTTGGGTCTAGCGGGGAGTAGCACAGATACGCAGTATTTT	CASSLGLAGSSTDTQYF
TRBV27	-	TRBD1	TRBJ2-7	TGTGCCAGCAGTTTATTGGGACAGGCTTACTACGAGCAGTACTTC	CASSLLGQAYYEQYF
TRBV12-3/TRBV12-4	-	TRBD1	TRBJ2-1	TGTGCCAGCAGTCCAAACCGACAGGGTGGGCAGTTCTTC	CASSPNRQGGQFF
TRBV9	few	TRBD2	TRBJ2-7	TGTGCCAGCAGCGTAGCCGGGACTAGCGACTACGAGCAGTACTTC	CASSVAGTSDYEQYF
TRBV19	-	TRBD2	TRBJ2-3	TGTGCCAGTAGCCTCAGCGGGGGGGGCCGCGATACGCAGTATTTT	CASSLSGGGRDTQYF
TRBV5-1	once	TRBD1	TRBJ2-3	TGCGCCAGCAGCACCGGACAGGGTCGAGATACGCAGTATTTT	CASSTGQGRDTQYF
TRBV4-2	few	TRBD2	TRBJ2-1	TGTGCCAGCAGCCAAGATCTGGCTAGCGGTTACTACAATGAGCAGTTCTTC	CASSQDLASGYYNEQFF
TRBV7-2	few	TRBD2	TRBJ2-7	TGTGCCAGCAGCCCGGGGGGTTGGTACGAGCAGTACTTC	CASSPGGWYEQYF
TRBV29-1	-	-	TRBJ2-1	TGCAGCGTTGAAGGCTCTAGCGATGAGCAGTTCTTC	CSVEGSSDEQFF
TRBV9	-	TRBD2	TRBJ2-5	TGTGCCAGCAGCACCCGACTAGCGGGTAGTGAGACCCAGTACTTC	CASSTRLAGSETQYF
TRBV2	-	TRBD1	TRBJ2-7	TGTGCCAGCAGCTTCCAGGGGGCCATCGAGCAGTACTTC	CASSFQGAIEQYF
TRBV27	-	-	TRBJ2-3	TGTGCCAGCAGACGCCGGACAACTTGGGAGGCAGATACGCAGTATTTT	CASRRRTTWEADTQYF
TRBV19	-	-	TRBJ1-3	TGTGCCAGCCCGAGGACAGAGTGGCCAAACACCATATATTTT	CASPRTEWPNTIYF
TRBV3-1/TRBV3-2	-	-	TRBJ1-5	TGTGCCAGCAGCCAAGATTGCGACTCGATAGATAGCAATCAGCCCCAGCATTTT	CASSQDCDSIDSNQPQHF
TRBV6-5	few	-	TRBJ1-6	TGTGCCAGCAGTCACGGACAGAACTATAATTCACCCCTCCACTTT	CASSHGQNYNSPLHF
TRBV29-1	-	TRBD2	TRBJ2-7	TGCAGCGTCAGGACTAGCGGGAGTTACGAGCAGTACTTC	CSVRTSGSYEQYF